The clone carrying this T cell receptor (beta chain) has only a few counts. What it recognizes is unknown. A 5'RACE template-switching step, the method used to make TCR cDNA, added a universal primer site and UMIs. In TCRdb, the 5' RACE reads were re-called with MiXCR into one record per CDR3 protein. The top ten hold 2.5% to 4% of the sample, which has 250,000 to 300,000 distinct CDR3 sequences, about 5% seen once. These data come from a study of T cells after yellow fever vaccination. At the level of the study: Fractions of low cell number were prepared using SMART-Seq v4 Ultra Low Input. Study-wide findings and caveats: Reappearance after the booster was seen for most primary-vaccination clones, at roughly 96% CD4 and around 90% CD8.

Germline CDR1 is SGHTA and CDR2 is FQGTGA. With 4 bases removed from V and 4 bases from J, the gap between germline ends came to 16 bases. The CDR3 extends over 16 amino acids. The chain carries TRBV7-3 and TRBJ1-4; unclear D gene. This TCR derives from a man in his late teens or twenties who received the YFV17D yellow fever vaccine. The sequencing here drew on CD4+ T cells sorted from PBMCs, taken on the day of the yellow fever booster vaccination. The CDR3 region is CASSSSRRSCNEKLFF. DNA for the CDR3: TGTGCCAGCAGCTCCTCTAGACGGAGTTGTAATGAAAAACTGTTTTTT.